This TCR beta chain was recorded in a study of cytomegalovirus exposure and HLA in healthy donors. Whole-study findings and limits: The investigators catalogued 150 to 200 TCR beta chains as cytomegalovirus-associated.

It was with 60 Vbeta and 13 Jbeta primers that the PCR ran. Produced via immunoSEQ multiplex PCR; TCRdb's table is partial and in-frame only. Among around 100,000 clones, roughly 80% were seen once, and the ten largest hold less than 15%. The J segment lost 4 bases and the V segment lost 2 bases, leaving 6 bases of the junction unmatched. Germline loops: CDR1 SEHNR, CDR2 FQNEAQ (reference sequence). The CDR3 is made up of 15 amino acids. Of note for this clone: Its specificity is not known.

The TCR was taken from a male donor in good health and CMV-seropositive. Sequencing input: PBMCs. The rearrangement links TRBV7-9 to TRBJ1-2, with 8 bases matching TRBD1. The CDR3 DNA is TGTGCCAGCAGCTTAATTTCAGGGGGCCGCTATGGCTACACCTTC. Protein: CASSLISGGRYGYTF.